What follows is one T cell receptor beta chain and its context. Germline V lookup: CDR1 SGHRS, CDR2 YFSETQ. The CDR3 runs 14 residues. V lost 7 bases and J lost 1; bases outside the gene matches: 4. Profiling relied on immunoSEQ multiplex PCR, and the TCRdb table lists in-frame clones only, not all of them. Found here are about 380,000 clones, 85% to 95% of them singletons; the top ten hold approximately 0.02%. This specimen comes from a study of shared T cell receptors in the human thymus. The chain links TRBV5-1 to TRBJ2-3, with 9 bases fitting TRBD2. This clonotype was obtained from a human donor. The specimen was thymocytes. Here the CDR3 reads CASSAGGGTDTQYF. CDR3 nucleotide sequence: TGCGCCAGCTCTGCGGGAGGGGGCACAGATACGCAGTATTTT.